A single sample gave rise to the 18 T cell receptor beta chains below, sequenced in a study of neoadjuvant nivolumab and ipilimumab in lung cancer. Method: immunoSEQ multiplex PCR; TCRdb's copy keeps in-frame clones and lacks some. Here the sample spans fewer than 20,000 clones, roughly 76% being singletons. The sequencing here drew on tumor tissue, taken after neoadjuvant nivolumab, alone or with ipilimumab, at or shortly before surgery. Source of these receptors: an adult with non-small cell lung cancer.

This clone is deemed medium-sized. The chain combines TRBV7-6 with TRBJ1-4; D not certain. The CDR3 loop spans 14 amino acids. Per the germline V gene, CDR1 is SGHVS and CDR2 is FNYEAQ. The V gene lost 2 bases and the J gene lost 5 bases, with 9 bases spanning the gap. The CDR3 loop reads CASSLFRRNEKLFF. Here the CDR3 DNA reads TGTGCCAGCAGCTTATTCCGCCGGAATGAAAAACTGTTTTTT.

The V call is TRBV15, the J call TRBJ2-7; D is unresolved. Germline V gene data show CDR1 as LNHNV and CDR2 as YYDKDF (reference sequence). The CDR3 runs 12 residues. Trimming removed 0 bases at V and 7 bases at J, with 7 bases between. The CDR3 here is CATSRDRWEQYF. CDR3 sequence (DNA): TGTGCCACCAGCAGAGATCGGTGGGAGCAGTACTTC.

The rearrangement uses TRBV2 and TRBJ2-5; a possible D gene is TRBD2 (5 bases). The germline V gene has CDR1 SNHLY and CDR2 FYNNEI. The germline V and J ends were trimmed by 5 bases and 4 bases, with 14 bases remaining between them. The CDR3 length is 14 residues. The CDR3 DNA sequence: TGTGCCAGCAGTCGCGTGGGTGCGGGAGAGACCCAGTACTTC. It specifies CASSRVGAGETQYF.

The chain links TRBV4-2 to TRBJ2-7, with D unresolved. The CDR3 consists of 14 residues. V was pared by 0 bases and J by 2 bases, with 8 bases between. CDR1 and CDR2 (germline): LGHNA, YNFKEQ. CDR3 nucleotides: TGTGCCAGCAGCCAAGATCTAAGGACCTACGAGCAGTACTTC. This sequence encodes CASSQDLRTYEQYF.

This chain uses TRBV14 with TRBJ2-1, with 9 bases that match TRBD1. The CDR3 consists of 15 residues. Losses at the gene ends were 2 bases for V and 6 bases for J; bases not matched to a gene: 5. Germline V gene sequence: CDR1 SGHDN, CDR2 FVKESK. CDR3 residues: CASSQWDRALNEQFF. CDR3 nucleotide sequence: TGTGCCAGCAGCCAATGGGACAGGGCTCTCAATGAGCAGTTCTTC. Drawing the rest from reference TRBV14 and TRBJ2-1, the complete variable domain is EAGVTQFPSHSVIEKGQTVTLRCDPISGHDNLYWYRRVMGKEIKFLLHFVKESKQDESGMPNNRFLAERTGGTYSTLKVQPAELEDSGVYFCASSQWDRALNEQFFGPGTRLTVL.

J is TRBJ2-3 and V is TRBV19, with D unresolved. Trimming removed 9 bases at V and 0 bases at J, with 13 bases between. Per germline, CDR1 LNHDA and CDR2 SQIVND (reference sequence). This CDR3 has 14 amino acids. For the CDR3, the DNA is TGTGCCAGCTCGAGCCACGGAAGCACAGATACGCAGTATTTT. Translation: CASSSHGSTDTQYF.

This clone has only one observation. This sequence joins TRBV13 and TRBJ1-4; no firm D call. The germline gives CDR1 PRHDT, CDR2 FYEKMQ (reference sequence). The CDR3 sequence is 17 residues long. Between the trimmed V and J ends, which lost 5 bases and 5 bases, there was a span of 21 bases. The CDR3 bases are TGTGCCAGCAGCGCCCAAAGCGCTCTCGCTACGAATGAAAAACTGTTTTTT. Protein: CASSAQSALATNEKLFF. The whole variable domain, filled in from reference TRBV13 and TRBJ1-4, reads AAGVIQSPRHLIKEKRETATLKCYPIPRHDTVYWYQQGPGQDPQFLISFYEKMQSDKGSIPDRFSAQQFSDYHSELNMSSLELGDSALYFCASSAQSALATNEKLFFGSGTQLSVL.

The chain recombines TRBV4-3 with TRBJ2-1; a weak D match, TRBD2 (6 bases). V lost 0 bases and J 9 bases, leaving 15 bases between the germline ends. The CDR3 runs to 15 residues. CDR1 is LGHNA and CDR2 is YSLEER in the germline V gene. The CDR3 sequence: CASSQEPAGRSEQFF. CDR3 nucleotides: TGCGCCAGCAGCCAAGAACCCGCGGGGCGAAGTGAGCAGTTCTTC.

The rearrangement uses TRBV15 and TRBJ1-2; 7 bases fit TRBD1. The J segment lost 5 bases and the V segment lost 1 base, leaving 13 bases of the junction unmatched. CDR1 is LNHNV and CDR2 is YYDKDF in the germline V gene (reference sequence). There are 17 residues in the CDR3. Here the CDR3 reads CATSRGFRTGERYGYTF. Here the CDR3 DNA reads TGTGCCACCAGCAGAGGTTTCCGCACAGGGGAGCGGTATGGCTACACCTTC.

The chain couples TRBV19 to TRBJ1-2; no definite D call. This CDR3 is built from 13 residues. V lost 0 bases and J 4 bases, leaving 6 bases between the germline ends. Germline V gene sequence: CDR1 LNHDA, CDR2 SQIVND (reference sequence). For the CDR3, the DNA is TGTGCCAGTAGTATAGACAGGTCCTATGGCTACACCTTC. Protein sequence: CASSIDRSYGYTF.

The chain joins TRBV6-1 to TRBJ2-1; possibly TRBD1 for D (6 bases). The CDR3 totals 13 residues. The V end was cut by 6 bases, the J end by 15 bases, with 21 bases between. From germline, CDR1 is MNHNS and CDR2 SASEGT. CDR3 sequence: CASRGTQGGIGFF. DNA of the CDR3: TGTGCCAGCAGGGGGACACAGGGTGGGATCGGGTTCTTC.

The rearrangement links TRBV11-2 to TRBJ2-2; maybe TRBD1 (8 bases). Per germline, CDR1 SGHAT and CDR2 FQNNGV. Trimming pared 5 bases from V and 6 bases from J, leaving 16 bases between. The CDR3 contains 15 residues. The CDR3 DNA is TGTGCCAGCAGCCCACAGGGGGGGGCCCCCGGGGAGCTGTTTTTT. As protein: CASSPQGGAPGELFF. The variable domain in full, completed from reference TRBV11-2 and TRBJ2-2, reads EAGVAQSPRYKIIEKRQSVAFWCNPISGHATLYWYQQILGQGPKLLIQFQNNGVVDDSQLPKDRFSAERLKGVDSTLKIQPAKLEDSAVYLCASSPQGGAPGELFFGEGSRLTVL.

Written as DNA, the CDR3 is TGCAGCGTTGGAAGGGCAGATACGCAGTATTTT. This sequence encodes CSVGRADTQYF. The chain joins TRBV29-1 to TRBJ2-3; D is uncertain. The CDR3 spans 11 residues. CDR1 is SQVTM and CDR2 is ANQGSEA in the germline V gene. Trimming removed 4 bases at V and 4 bases at J, with 6 bases between.

The chain has TRBV5-1 and TRBJ1-1; possibly TRBD1 for D (6 bases). CDR3 length: 14 amino acids. Trimming cost V 3 bases and J 4 bases, with 13 bases left between them. The germline V gene encodes CDR1 SGHRS and CDR2 YFSETQ. CDR3 amino acids: CASSSTGLSTEAFF. In nucleotides, the CDR3 is TGCGCCAGCAGCTCGACAGGATTGAGCACTGAAGCTTTCTTT. The full variable domain, rest sourced from reference TRBV5-1 and TRBJ1-1, is KAGVTQTPRYLIKTRGQQVTLSCSPISGHRSVSWYQQTPGQGLQFLFEYFSETQRNKGNFPGRFSGRQFSNSRSEMNVSTLELGDSALYLCASSSTGLSTEAFFGQGTRLTVV.

V and J are TRBV4-2 and TRBJ1-1; D uncertain. The V and J ends lost 0 bases and 4 bases respectively, with 6 bases between them. Germline assignment: CDR1 LGHNA and CDR2 YNFKEQ. This CDR3 contains 13 residues. Written as DNA, the CDR3 is TGTGCCAGCAGCCAAGATCGTATCACTGAAGCTTTCTTT. Residues: CASSQDRITEAFF.

This clone has more than one count but fewer than ten. The J gene is TRBJ2-1, the V gene TRBV29-1; D perhaps matches TRBD2 (5 bases). V was pared by 0 bases and J by 4 bases, with 10 bases between. The CDR3 spans 14 residues. CDR1 is SQVTM, CDR2 ANQGSEA, per germline. The CDR3 DNA is TGCAGCGTTGAAGAAAGGGAGCAGTACAATGAGCAGTTCTTC. Protein: CSVEEREQYNEQFF.

The chain has TRBV9 and TRBJ1-5; the D gene is possibly TRBD1 (6 bases). This CDR3 comprises 16 residues. Between the trimmed V and J ends, which lost 3 bases and 2 bases, there was a span of 15 bases. Germline V gene sequence: CDR1 SGDLS, CDR2 YYNGEE. DNA for the CDR3: TGTGCCAGCAGCGCCGGGGGAGGGGGTGGCAATCAGCCCCAGCATTTT. Amino acids: CASSAGGGGGNQPQHF. The full variable domain, rest sourced from reference TRBV9 and TRBJ1-5, is DSGVTQTPKHLITATGQRVTLRCSPRSGDLSVYWYQQSLDQGLQFLIQYYNGEERAKGNILERFSAQQFPDLHSELNLSSLELGDSALYFCASSAGGGGGNQPQHFGDGTRLSIL.

The rearrangement links TRBV11-1 to TRBJ1-1; D remains ambiguous. With 1 base removed from V and 10 bases from J, the gap between germline ends came to 13 bases. CDR1 and CDR2 (germline): SGHAT, FQDESV (reference sequence). The CDR3 sequence is 13 residues long. The CDR3 reads CASSLEMGQSAFF. CDR3 bases: TGTGCCAGCAGCTTAGAAATGGGTCAGTCAGCTTTCTTT. Supplemented by reference TRBV11-1 and TRBJ1-1, the full variable domain reads EAEVAQSPRYKITEKSQAVAFWCDPISGHATLYWYRQILGQGPELLVQFQDESVVDDSQLPKDRFSAERLKGVDSTLKIQPAELGDSAMYLCASSLEMGQSAFFGQGTRLTVV.